This T cell receptor beta chain emerged from a study of regulatory T cells in long-lasting Graves disease. Overall study findings and caveats: There were preferences for TRBV28, TRBJ1-2 and TRBJ2-5 in persistent disease. In persistent patients, shared public clonotypes (roughly 2,800) outnumbered those in new patients (around 1,000).

There are 13 residues in the CDR3. The J segment lost 3 bases and the V segment lost 3 bases, leaving 4 bases of the junction unmatched. The germline V gene has CDR1 DFQATT and CDR2 SNEGSKA (reference sequence). This clonotype showed up many times. Its antigen is not known. Time point meaning: newly diagnosed GD, antithyroid drugs for less than 3 months. With RNA extracted from PBMCs as input, the TCR library was made. To make TCR beta libraries, researchers used iRepertoire HTBI primers and Arm-PCR of CDR3 regions. TCRdb re-called the multiplex PCR reads with MiXCR, one entry per CDR3 protein. Here the sample spans 400,000 to 450,000 distinct CDR3 sequences, about a sixth being singletons. These data are also associated with another study on T cells in Graves' hyperthyroidism and ophthalmopathy.

The TCR comes from a woman in her thirties with Graves disease. The source material was peripheral blood mononuclear cells (PBMCs), sampled at new diagnosis, from a patient treated with antithyroid drugs. This sequence joins TRBV20-1 and TRBJ2-7; 8 nucleotides align to TRBD2. This chain's CDR3 is CSARGGRIYEQYF. CDR3 sequence (DNA): TGCAGTGCTAGGGGCGGGAGGATCTACGAGCAGTACTTC.